Shown below are 17 T cell receptor beta chains from a single sample sequenced in a study of Graves' ophthalmopathy and Graves' hyperthyroidism. From RNA, the CDR3 regions of TCR beta chains were amplified and sequenced. RT-PCR in the first round used HTBI primers; a second-round multiplex PCR followed. TCRdb used MiXCR to reprocess the multiplex PCR reads, holding one entry per CDR3 protein. The table shows approximately 700,000 distinct CDR3 sequences, with about 41% occurring only once. The specimen was peripheral blood. The source is an adult man with Graves' ophthalmopathy.

There are many counts of this clonotype. This chain connects TRBV2 to TRBJ2-7; 9 nucleotides agree with TRBD2. J gave up 5 bases and V 1 base, and 9 bases lay outside the gene matches. CDR3 size: 16 residues. The V gene's germline CDR1 is SNHLY and CDR2 FYNNEI. CDR3 nucleotide sequence: TGTGCCAGCAGTGAAGGTAATCTAGCGGGGTTACACGAGCAGTACTTC. Amino acid sequence: CASSEGNLAGLHEQYF.

This chain joins TRBV3-1 and TRBJ1-3; perhaps TRBD1 as D (5 bases). This CDR3 comprises 15 residues. Per germline, CDR1 LGHDT and CDR2 YNNKEL (reference sequence). Trimming cost V 0 bases and J 7 bases, with 13 bases left between them. The CDR3 DNA sequence: TGTGCCAGCAGCCAAGAAAGGGGTACGGGGAACACCATATATTTT. Translated, it gives CASSQERGTGNTIYF.

The chain joins TRBV7-2 to TRBJ2-3; 12 bases are a match to TRBD2. J was trimmed by 5 bases and V by 5 bases; bases with no gene match: 5. Germline CDR1 SGHTA, CDR2 FQGNSA. CDR3 length: 15 amino acids. As DNA, the CDR3 is TGTGCCAGCAGCCCTAGCGGGGGGGCCCTAGATACGCAGTATTTT. Translation: CASSPSGGALDTQYF.

This clonotype was counted ten times or more. The chain joins TRBV5-1 to TRBJ1-2; tentatively, D is TRBD1 (5 bases). Germline values: CDR1 SGHRS, CDR2 YFSETQ. This CDR3 has 15 amino acids. Trimming took 2 bases from V and 8 from J, leaving 19 bases between them. This CDR3 reads CASSFSMTGTSGYTF. In nucleotides, the CDR3 is TGCGCCAGCAGCTTCTCCATGACGGGGACTAGCGGCTACACCTTC.

As regards this clonotype: Lacking the conserved final phenylalanine or tryptophan, this CDR3 likely reflects a read error. The DNA is left out, because the CDR3 cannot be placed on it with certainty; the CDR3 is given as TCRdb lists it. CDR3 sequence reads: CASSTSGTGRL. The chain carries TRBV7-2 and TRBJ2-6; the table's D call, TRBD1, was not checked against the DNA. Per the germline V gene, CDR1 is SGHTA and CDR2 is FQGNSA. The CDR3 is 11 amino acids long, termini counted.

This clonotype showed up just a few times. The chain joins TRBV4-3 to TRBJ1-1, with a weak D call TRBD1 (6 bases). V lost 1 base and J 2 bases, leaving 11 bases between the germline ends. This CDR3 spans 15 amino acids. CDR1 is LGHNA and CDR2 is YSLEER in the germline V gene. The CDR3 coding sequence is TGCGCCAGCAGCCAAGTAGCGGGGGGCAACACTGAAGCTTTCTTT. Protein sequence: CASSQVAGGNTEAFF.

Many counts were recorded for this clonotype. This rearrangement joins TRBV7-8 to TRBJ1-3; D uncertain. The CDR3 contains 15 residues. Germline V gene sequence: CDR1 SGHVS, CDR2 FQNEAQ. V dropped 2 bases and J dropped 0 bases, with 8 bases sitting between them. CDR3 sequence (DNA): TGTGCCAGCAGCTTAACCCCTAGCTCTGGAAACACCATATATTTT. Amino acids: CASSLTPSSGNTIYF.

This clonotype was observed at least ten times. The gene calls are TRBV7-8 and TRBJ2-7, with TRBD2 matching over 9 bases. From germline, CDR1 is SGHVS and CDR2 FQNEAQ. The CDR3 covers 14 residues. With V trimmed by 5 bases and J by 2 bases, 4 bases remained unmatched. In DNA, the CDR3 is TGTGCCAGCAGCCCCTGGACTAGCGCCTACGAGCAGTACTTC. Translating gives CASSPWTSAYEQYF.

The chain employs TRBV2 and TRBJ2-1, with a weak D call TRBD2 (6 bases). Germline V lookup: CDR1 SNHLY, CDR2 FYNNEI. The V end was cut by 7 bases, the J end by 10 bases, with 11 bases between. The CDR3 contains 11 residues. The CDR3 DNA reads TGTGCCAGCAAGTCGGGGGTCGAGCAGTTCTTC. Translated: CASKSGVEQFF. Full variable domain (outside the CDR3, taken from reference TRBV2 and TRBJ2-1): EPEVTQTPSHQVTQMGQEVILRCVPISNHLYFYWYRQILGQKVEFLVSFYNNEISEKSEIFDDQFSVERPDGSNFTLKIRSTKLEDSAMYFCASKSGVEQFFGPGTRLTVL.

The gene calls are TRBV15 and TRBJ1-6, with D unclear. The V gene's germline CDR1 is LNHNV and CDR2 YYDKDF (reference sequence). The CDR3 has 15 amino acids. With 3 bases removed from V and 5 bases from J, the gap between germline ends came to 11 bases. This CDR3 is CATSSLERHNSPLHF. The CDR3 bases are TGTGCCACCAGCAGCTTGGAAAGACATAATTCACCCCTCCACTTT. The full variable domain, in which reference TRBV15 and TRBJ1-6 provide the parts outside the CDR3, is DAMVIQNPRYQVTQFGKPVTLSCSQTLNHNVMYWYQQKSSQAPKLLFHYYDKDFNNEADTPDNFQSRRPNTSFCFLDIRSPGLGDTAMYLCATSSLERHNSPLHFGNGTRLTVT.

The chain uses TRBV5-4 and TRBJ2-2, with 14 nucleotides matching TRBD2. The CDR3 loop spans 16 amino acids. CDR1 and CDR2 from the germline V gene are SGHNT and YYREEE (reference sequence). V was pared by 2 bases and J by 5 bases, with 2 bases of the junction left unmatched. The CDR3 region is CASSFGTSGRTGELFF. CDR3 nucleotide sequence: TGTGCCAGCAGCTTCGGGACTAGCGGGAGAACCGGGGAGCTGTTTTTT.

The rearrangement uses TRBV10-3 and TRBJ2-7; TRBD2 matches 14 bases. CDR3 length: 14 residues. Per germline, CDR1 ENHRY and CDR2 SYGVKD. Trimming cost V 6 bases and J 6 bases; bases outside gene matches: 4. CDR3 in DNA: TGTGCCATCAGCAAAGGACTAGCGGGGGGCGAGCAGTACTTC. It yields the protein CAISKGLAGGEQYF.

The chain joins TRBV2 to TRBJ2-3; 9 bases are shared with TRBD2. Germline CDR1 SNHLY, CDR2 FYNNEI. The length of the CDR3 is 16 residues. V shed 4 bases, J shed 2 bases, and the junction held 7 bases outside the gene matches. The chain's CDR3 is CASSAGTSILTDTQYF. CDR3 in DNA: TGTGCCAGCAGTGCCGGGACTAGCATTCTCACAGATACGCAGTATTTT.

A word on this clonotype: The junction differs from germline at one of its ends, possibly a read error. The CDR3 reads CSARQVFGNTIYF. As DNA, the CDR3 is TGCAGCGCTAGACAGGTTTTTGGAAACACCATATATTTT. The chain is built from TRBV20-1 and TRBJ1-3; D possibly corresponds to TRBD1 (6 bases). The CDR3 has 13 residues. CDR1 and CDR2 (germline): DFQATT, SNEGSKA (reference sequence).

This chain connects TRBV7-9 to TRBJ2-7; D gene ambiguous. Germline lookup yields CDR1 SEHNR and CDR2 FQNEAQ (reference sequence). The length of the CDR3 is 13 residues. Deletions cut 4 bases from V and 7 bases from J, with 14 bases between. CDR3 in DNA: TGTGCCAGCAGCTACGGACCCAACAATGAGCAGTACTTC. Its protein is CASSYGPNNEQYF.

This clonotype was observed many times. The rearrangement joins TRBV5-1 to TRBJ2-7; tentative D call: TRBD2 (6 bases). Trimming took 0 bases from V and 3 from J, leaving 13 bases between them. There are 15 residues in the CDR3. Germline V lookup: CDR1 SGHRS, CDR2 YFSETQ. CDR3 residues: CASSLANRAGYEQYF. As DNA, the CDR3 is TGCGCCAGCAGCTTGGCCAACCGAGCGGGCTACGAGCAGTACTTC. Full variable domain (remainder filled in from reference TRBV5-1 and TRBJ2-7): KAGVTQTPRYLIKTRGQQVTLSCSPISGHRSVSWYQQTPGQGLQFLFEYFSETQRNKGNFPGRFSGRQFSNSRSEMNVSTLELGDSALYLCASSLANRAGYEQYFGPGTRLTVT.

The chain combines TRBV29-1 with TRBJ2-7; weak D call: TRBD1 (5 bases). The CDR3 runs to 12 residues. Trimming took 8 bases from V and 2 from J, leaving 13 bases between them. Looked up from germline, CDR1 is SQVTM and CDR2 is ANQGSEA. The CDR3 loop reads CSPGKETYEQYF. The CDR3, as DNA: TGCAGCCCAGGGAAGGAAACCTACGAGCAGTACTTC.